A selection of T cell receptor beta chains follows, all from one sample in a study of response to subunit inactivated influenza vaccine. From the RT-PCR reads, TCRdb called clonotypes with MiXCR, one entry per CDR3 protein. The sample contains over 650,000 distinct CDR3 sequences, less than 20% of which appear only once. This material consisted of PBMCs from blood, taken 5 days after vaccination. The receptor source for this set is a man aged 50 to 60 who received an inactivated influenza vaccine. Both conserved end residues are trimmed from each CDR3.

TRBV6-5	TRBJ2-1	ASSYDASGIYEQF
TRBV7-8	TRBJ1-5	ASSLGSLYSNQPQH
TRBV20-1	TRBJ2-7	SASRDRGYEQY
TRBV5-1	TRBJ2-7	ASSFGSGEEGEH
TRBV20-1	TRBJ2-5	SATTNLGAQETQY
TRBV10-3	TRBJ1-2	AISEQGRSYGYT
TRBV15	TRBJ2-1	ATSRGSAGNEQF
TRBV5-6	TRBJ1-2	ASSIRLNYGYT
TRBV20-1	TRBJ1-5	SARAGANNQPQH
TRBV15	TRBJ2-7	ATSSERPSRSYEQY
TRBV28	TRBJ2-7	ATVWSSTYEQY
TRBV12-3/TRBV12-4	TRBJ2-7	ASSPGLSEQY
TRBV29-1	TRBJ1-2	SGGTDYGYT
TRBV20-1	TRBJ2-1	SASSGRSYNEQF
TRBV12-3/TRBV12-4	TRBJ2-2	ASYRLVGSGELF
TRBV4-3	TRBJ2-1	ASSQVGGGYNEQF
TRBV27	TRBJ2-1	ASSRLSGTSGRNEQF
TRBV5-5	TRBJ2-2	ASSSNRGRAGELF
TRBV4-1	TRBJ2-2	ASSGDRGFDTGELF
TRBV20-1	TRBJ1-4	SARPQGAREKLF
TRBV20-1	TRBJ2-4	SADSGRAKNIQY
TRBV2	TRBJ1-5	ASSSGGTVLKWQPQH
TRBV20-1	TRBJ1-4	SATLPAEGEKLF
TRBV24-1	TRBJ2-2	ATSDRGNLGELF
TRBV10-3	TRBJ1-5	AISEGSDNQPQH
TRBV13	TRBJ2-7	ASSIYLSSYEQY
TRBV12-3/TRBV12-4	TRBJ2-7	ASSLGGWQY
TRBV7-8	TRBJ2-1	ASSPQTGLAGSAF
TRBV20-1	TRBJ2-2	SARGPRAGELF
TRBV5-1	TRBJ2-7	ASSRGQGSAEQY
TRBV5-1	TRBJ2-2	ATSGEYTGELF
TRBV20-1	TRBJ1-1	SASPTGVATEAF
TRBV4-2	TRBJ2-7	ASSQEDRAAYEQY
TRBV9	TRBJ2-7	ASSVLSGGFGEQY
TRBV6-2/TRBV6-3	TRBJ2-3	ASTRGDPTDTQY
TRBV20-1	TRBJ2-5	SAEPGHAETQY
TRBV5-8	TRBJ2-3	ASTIAGGRTDTQY
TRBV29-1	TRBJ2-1	SAEGYGGLYEQF
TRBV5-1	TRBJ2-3	ASSRSGPNTDTQY
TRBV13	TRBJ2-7	ASSLNPSPWEQY
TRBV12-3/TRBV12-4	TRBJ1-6	ASSLGRLNSPLH
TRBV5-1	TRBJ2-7	ASSLTASGVPGEQY
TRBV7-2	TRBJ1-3	ASSSGGAYSGNTIY
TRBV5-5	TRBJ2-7	ASSFNYEQY
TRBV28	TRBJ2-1	ATCSGSYGNEQF
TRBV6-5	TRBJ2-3	ASSYVSTDTQY
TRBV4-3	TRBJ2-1	ASSQSGEGTYNEQF
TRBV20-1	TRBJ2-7	SARDLISGSYEQY
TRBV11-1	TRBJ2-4	ASSLAIAGRPRDRGLQNIQY
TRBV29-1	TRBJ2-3	SVTGSPSTDTQY
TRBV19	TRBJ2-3	ASSSGPGTDTQY
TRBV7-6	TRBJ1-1	ASSARAAVRNTEAF
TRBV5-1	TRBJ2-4	ASSVGVENIQY